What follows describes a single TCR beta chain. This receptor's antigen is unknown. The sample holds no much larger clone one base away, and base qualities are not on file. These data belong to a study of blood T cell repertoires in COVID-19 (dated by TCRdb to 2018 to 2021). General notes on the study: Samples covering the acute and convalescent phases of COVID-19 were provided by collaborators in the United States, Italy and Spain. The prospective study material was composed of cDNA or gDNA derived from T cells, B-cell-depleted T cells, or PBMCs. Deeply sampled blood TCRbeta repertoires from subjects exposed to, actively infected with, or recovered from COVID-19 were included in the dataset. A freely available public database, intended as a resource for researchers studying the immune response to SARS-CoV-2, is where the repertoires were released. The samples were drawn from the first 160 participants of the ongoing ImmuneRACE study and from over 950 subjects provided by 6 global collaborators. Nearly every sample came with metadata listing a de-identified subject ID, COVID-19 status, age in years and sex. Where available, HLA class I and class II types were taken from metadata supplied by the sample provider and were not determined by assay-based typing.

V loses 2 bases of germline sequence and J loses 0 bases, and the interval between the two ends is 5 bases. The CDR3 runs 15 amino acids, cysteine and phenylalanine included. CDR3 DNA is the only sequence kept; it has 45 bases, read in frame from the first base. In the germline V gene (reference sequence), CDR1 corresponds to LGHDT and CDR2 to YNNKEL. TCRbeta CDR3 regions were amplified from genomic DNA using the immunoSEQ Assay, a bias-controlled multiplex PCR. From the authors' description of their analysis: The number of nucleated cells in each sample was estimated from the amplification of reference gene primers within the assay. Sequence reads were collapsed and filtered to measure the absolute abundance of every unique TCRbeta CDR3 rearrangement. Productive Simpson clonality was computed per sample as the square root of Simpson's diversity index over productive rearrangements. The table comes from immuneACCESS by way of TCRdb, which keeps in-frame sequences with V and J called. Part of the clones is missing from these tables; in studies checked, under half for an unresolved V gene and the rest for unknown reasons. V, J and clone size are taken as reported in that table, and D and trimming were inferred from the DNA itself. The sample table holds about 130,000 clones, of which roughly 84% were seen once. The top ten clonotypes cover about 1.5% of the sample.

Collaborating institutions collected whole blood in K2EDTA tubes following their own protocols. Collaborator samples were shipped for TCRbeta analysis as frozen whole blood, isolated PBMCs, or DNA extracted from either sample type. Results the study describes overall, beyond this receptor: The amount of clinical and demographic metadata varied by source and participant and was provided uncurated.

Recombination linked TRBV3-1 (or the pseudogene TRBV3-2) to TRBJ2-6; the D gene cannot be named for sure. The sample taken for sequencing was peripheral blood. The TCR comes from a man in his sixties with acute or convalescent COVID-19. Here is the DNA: TGTGCCAGCAGCCAAAGCCTCTCTGGGGCCAACGTCCTGACTTTC. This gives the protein CASSQSLSGANVLTF.